Listed below are T cell receptor beta chains from one sample, sequenced in a study of T cells in tuberculosis. Method: immunoSEQ multiplex PCR; TCRdb's copy keeps in-frame clones and lacks some. The sample contains about 37,000 clones, about 94% of which appear only once. Specimen: PBMCs. These receptor sequences come from a donor between 10 and 35 years old with latent tuberculosis or without tuberculosis infection. Some clones in this sample may be carry-over from other donors' samples. CDR3s include the opening cysteine and the closing phenylalanine or tryptophan. The D gene is left open where the match is weak. Some rows have no size entry. The others give once, few or many, or a class for an expanded clone.

v_gene: TRBV19; j_gene: TRBJ2-1; abundance: NA; d_gene: TRBD1; len: 11; CDR3nt: TGTGCCAGTAGTACCTCAGGGGGGCAGTTCTTC; CDR3aa: CASSTSGGQFF
v_gene: TRBV6-6; j_gene: TRBJ1-5; abundance: NA; d_gene: NA; len: 15; CDR3nt: TGTGCCAGCAGTTTAACTGACAGAAGCAATCAGCCCCAGCATTTT; CDR3aa: CASSLTDRSNQPQHF
v_gene: TRBV9; j_gene: TRBJ1-2; abundance: once; d_gene: NA; len: 18; CDR3nt: TGTGCCAGCAGCGTAGGGGCCAGGGCCCCCAATACTAACTATGGCTACACCTTC; CDR3aa: CASSVGARAPNTNYGYTF
v_gene: TRBV5-5; j_gene: TRBJ1-2; abundance: NA; d_gene: NA; len: 16; CDR3nt: TGTGCCAGCAGCTTGGACAGGCAAGTCGCTAACTATGGCTACACCTTC; CDR3aa: CASSLDRQVANYGYTF
v_gene: TRBV11-2; j_gene: TRBJ1-2; abundance: NA; d_gene: NA; len: 15; CDR3nt: TGTGCCAGCAGCCTGGTCGGGGGGCCGCGGAATGGCTACACCTTC; CDR3aa: CASSLVGGPRNGYTF
v_gene: TRBV19; j_gene: TRBJ2-7; abundance: NA; d_gene: NA; len: 14; CDR3nt: TGTGCCAGTAGTCGGGGGACCCTCGGGTACGAGCAGTACTTC; CDR3aa: CASSRGTLGYEQYF
v_gene: TRBV20-1; j_gene: TRBJ2-5; abundance: once; d_gene: NA; len: 11; CDR3nt: TGCAGTGCTAGGGTATTCGGGACCCAGTACTTC; CDR3aa: CSARVFGTQYF
v_gene: TRBV4-3; j_gene: TRBJ1-2; abundance: few; d_gene: TRBD1; len: 15; CDR3nt: TGCGCCAGCAGCCAAGCCGACAGGGGGCGGGAAGGCTACACCTTC; CDR3aa: CASSQADRGREGYTF
v_gene: TRBV6-1; j_gene: TRBJ2-7; abundance: few; d_gene: TRBD1; len: 15; CDR3nt: TGTGCCAGCACCGAAGAAGGCAGGGGGTCCTACGAGCAGTACTTC; CDR3aa: CASTEEGRGSYEQYF
v_gene: TRBV29-1; j_gene: TRBJ1-1; abundance: NA; d_gene: NA; len: 13; CDR3nt: TGCAGCGTTCAACAAAATTTGAACACTGAAGCTTTCTTT; CDR3aa: CSVQQNLNTEAFF
v_gene: TRBV11-3; j_gene: TRBJ2-2; abundance: NA; d_gene: TRBD2; len: 14; CDR3nt: TGTGCCAGCAGCCCAGGACTAGCTTCCGGGGAGCTGTTTTTT; CDR3aa: CASSPGLASGELFF
v_gene: TRBV4-1; j_gene: TRBJ1-4; abundance: NA; d_gene: NA; len: 16; CDR3nt: TGCGCCAGCAGCCAAGGGAACGGGGGGGCTAATGAAAAACTGTTTTTT; CDR3aa: CASSQGNGGANEKLFF
v_gene: TRBV5-6; j_gene: TRBJ1-2; abundance: NA; d_gene: NA; len: 13; CDR3nt: TGTGCCTCCCGGGGCAGGACAGTCTATGGCTACACCTTC; CDR3aa: CASRGRTVYGYTF
v_gene: TRBV5-6; j_gene: TRBJ1-4; abundance: once; d_gene: TRBD1; len: 12; CDR3nt: TGTGCCAGCAGCCCTCGGACAGGGAACCTGTTTTTT; CDR3aa: CASSPRTGNLFF
v_gene: TRBV27; j_gene: TRBJ2-3; abundance: NA; d_gene: NA; len: 16; CDR3nt: TGTGCCAGCAGTTTACTGGCTGCGGGGTCCACAGATACGCAGTATTTT; CDR3aa: CASSLLAAGSTDTQYF
v_gene: TRBV18; j_gene: TRBJ1-2; abundance: NA; d_gene: NA; len: 17; CDR3nt: TGTGCCAGCTCACCTTTGGAGAGGGCGCACGAATTAAATGGCTACACCTTC; CDR3aa: CASSPLERAHELNGYTF